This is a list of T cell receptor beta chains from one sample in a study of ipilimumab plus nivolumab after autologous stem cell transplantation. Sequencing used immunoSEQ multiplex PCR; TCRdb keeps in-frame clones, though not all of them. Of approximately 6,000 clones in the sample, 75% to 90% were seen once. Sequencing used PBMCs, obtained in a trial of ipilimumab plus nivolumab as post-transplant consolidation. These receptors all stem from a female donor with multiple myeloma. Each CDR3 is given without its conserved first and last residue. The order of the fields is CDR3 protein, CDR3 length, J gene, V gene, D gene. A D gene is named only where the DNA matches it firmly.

ASIPRGGRASDTQY | 14 | TRBJ2-3 | TRBV27 | TRBD2
ASSVGAGIGEQY | 12 | TRBJ2-7 | TRBV9 | .
ASIFGGRETQY | 11 | TRBJ2-5 | TRBV6-1 | .
ASSFERQPQH | 10 | TRBJ1-5 | TRBV7-9 | .
ASSDSSSAGGTDTQY | 15 | TRBJ2-3 | TRBV6-4 | .
ASSLDRRAGYEQF | 13 | TRBJ2-1 | TRBV5-4 | .
ASSRDRDQPQH | 11 | TRBJ1-5 | TRBV7-7 | TRBD1
ASSWGTEGGANVLT | 14 | TRBJ2-6 | TRBV6-5 | TRBD1
AWSVERTRYSNQPQH | 15 | TRBJ1-5 | TRBV30 | .
ASSQELWSEQY | 11 | TRBJ2-7 | TRBV14 | .
ASSLGRGYIQY | 11 | TRBJ2-4 | TRBV7-9 | .
ASSDPRGSSYEQY | 13 | TRBJ2-7 | TRBV6-1 | .
ASSEETGSQF | 10 | TRBJ2-1 | TRBV2 | .
ASSQRDRGVPYEQY | 14 | TRBJ2-7 | TRBV23-1 | TRBD1
ASSPRTDAGNTIY | 13 | TRBJ1-3 | TRBV19 | .
ASSRSRQGHTIY | 12 | TRBJ1-3 | TRBV6-6 | .
ASTISGYGYT | 10 | TRBJ1-2 | TRBV6-6 | .
ATSRAQGGTEAF | 12 | TRBJ1-1 | TRBV15 | .
ASSPHGDSSTGELF | 14 | TRBJ2-2 | TRBV7-3 | TRBD1
ASSNWGNEQF | 10 | TRBJ2-1 | TRBV6-5 | .
ASSFPGKRGKEEKLF | 15 | TRBJ1-4 | TRBV28 | .
ASSPLDRAYGYT | 12 | TRBJ1-2 | TRBV27 | .
ASSYNQDTQY | 10 | TRBJ2-3 | TRBV6-6 | .
ASSLIDRRGYT | 11 | TRBJ1-2 | TRBV4-1 | .
ASSLTGTGVQPQH | 13 | TRBJ1-5 | TRBV6-5 | TRBD1
ASSSTSWGETQY | 12 | TRBJ2-5 | TRBV7-2 | .
ASDRDTEAF | 9 | TRBJ1-1 | TRBV7-9 | .
ASSETGEAAF | 10 | TRBJ1-1 | TRBV5-1 | TRBD1
ASSLNRNTDTQY | 12 | TRBJ2-3 | TRBV28 | .
ASTLRRGTSGNTIY | 14 | TRBJ1-3 | TRBV28 | .
ASSPPAGGPYEQY | 13 | TRBJ2-7 | TRBV9 | TRBD2
ASSQTETGGYGYT | 13 | TRBJ1-2 | TRBV4-3 | TRBD1
ASKLALAQRGYNEQF | 15 | TRBJ2-1 | TRBV28 | TRBD2
ASSLAPGAERTGELF | 15 | TRBJ2-2 | TRBV5-1 | .
ATRSQGIVSGELF | 13 | TRBJ2-2 | TRBV5-8 | .
ASSMMGEDTQY | 11 | TRBJ2-3 | TRBV19 | .
AGRTGGVYTEAF | 12 | TRBJ1-1 | TRBV6-1 | TRBD1